The TCR beta chain described here comes from a study of blood T cell repertoires in COVID-19. Study information: Whether acute or convalescent, the COVID-19 samples came from the United States, Italy and Spain. T cells, B-cell-depleted T cells, or PBMCs supplied cDNA or gDNA.

Original methodology: Amplified reference gene primers provided the basis for estimating nucleated cell counts. Clones were sequenced by immunoSEQ multiplex PCR, and TCRdb holds only the in-frame ones, with some missing. V, J and clone size derive from that table, while D and trimming were established from the DNA sequence. The sample includes roughly 40,000 clones, about 88% of them seen just once. The source of this sequence is a man aged 45-60 years in a cohort sampled during active COVID-19. Sequencing input: peripheral blood.

The CDR3 nucleotides read TGTGCCAGCAGTTACTCGAGTAGCGGGGGGGCAGGGGAGCTGTTTTTT. This encodes CASSYSSSGGAGELFF. The V gene is TRBV6-5, the J gene TRBJ2-2; 11 bases fit TRBD2. The V gene's germline CDR1 is MNHEY and CDR2 SVGAGI. The CDR3 length is 16 residues. V gave up 0 bases and J gave up 8 bases; unmatched junction bases: 5.